The T cell receptor beta chain under discussion was sequenced for a study of T cell responses to AZD1222 COVID-19 vaccine. A note on this clone: The antigen is not known.

Some clones are missing from TCRdb's copy, which holds only in-frame ones; the method was immunoSEQ multiplex PCR. Among about 140,000 clones, about 91% were seen once, and the ten largest hold around 2.3%. Study-wide findings and caveats: The donors showed a predominance of white British ancestry and of females, with possible underestimation of clonal diversity.

CDR1 and CDR2 (germline): MDHEN, SYDVKM. V shed 3 bases, J shed 2 bases, and the junction held 7 bases outside the gene matches. This CDR3 spans 16 amino acids. This sequence originates from an adult in good health. The sequences come from peripheral blood, collected on day 0 of AZD1222 vaccination. V gene TRBV28 combines with J gene TRBJ2-1, with TRBD2 matching over 7 bases. The CDR3 DNA reads as TGTGCCAGCAGTTTGGGCGGGAGTGGTCCCTACAATGAGCAGTTCTTC. It translates to CASSLGGSGPYNEQFF. The full variable domain, completed using reference TRBV28 and TRBJ2-1, is DVKVTQSSRYLVKRTGEKVFLECVQDMDHENMFWYRQDPGLGLRLIYFSYDVKMKEKGDIPEGYSVSREKKERFSLILESASTNQTSMYLCASSLGGSGPYNEQFFGPGTRLTVL.